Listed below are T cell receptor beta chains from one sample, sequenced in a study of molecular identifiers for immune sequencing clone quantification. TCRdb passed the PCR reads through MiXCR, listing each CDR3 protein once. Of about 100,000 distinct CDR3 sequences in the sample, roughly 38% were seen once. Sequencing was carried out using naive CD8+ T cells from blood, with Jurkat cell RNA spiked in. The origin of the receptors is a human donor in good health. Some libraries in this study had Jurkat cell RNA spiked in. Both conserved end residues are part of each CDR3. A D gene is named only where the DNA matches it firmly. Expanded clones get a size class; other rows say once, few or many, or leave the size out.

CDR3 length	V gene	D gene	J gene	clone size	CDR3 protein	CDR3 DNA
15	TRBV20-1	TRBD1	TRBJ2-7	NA	CSAATDREIAYEQYF	TGCAGTGCAGCAACGGACAGGGAAATTGCCTACGAGCAGTACTTC
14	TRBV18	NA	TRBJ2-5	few	CASSRVAVQETQYF	TGTGCCAGCTCCCGAGTAGCGGTACAAGAGACCCAGTACTTC
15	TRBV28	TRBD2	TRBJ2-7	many	CASSGLAASTYEQYF	TGTGCCAGCAGTGGGCTAGCGGCCTCGACCTACGAGCAGTACTTC
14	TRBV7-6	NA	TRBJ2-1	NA	CASSLAGVYNEQIF	TGTGCCAGCAGCTTAGCGGGAGTATACAATGAGCAGATCTTC
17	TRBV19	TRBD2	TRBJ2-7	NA	CASSPGTSGSRGYEQYF	TGTGCCAGTAGTCCCGGGACTAGCGGGAGTAGGGGCTACGAGCAGTACTTC
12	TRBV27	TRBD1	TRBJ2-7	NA	CACGDRGREQYF	TGTGCCTGTGGGGACAGGGGGCGCGAGCAGTACTTC
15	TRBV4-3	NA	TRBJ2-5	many	CASSQDLSGGETQYF	TGCGCCAGCAGCCAAGACCTGTCAGGAGGAGAGACCCAGTACTTC
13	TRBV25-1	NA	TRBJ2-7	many	CASSDGLAREQYF	TGTGCCAGCAGTGATGGTCTCGCGCGGGAGCAGTACTTC
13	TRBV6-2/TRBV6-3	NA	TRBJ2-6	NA	CASTDSYGNVLTF	TGTGCCAGCACTGACAGTTACGGGAACGTCCTGACTTTC
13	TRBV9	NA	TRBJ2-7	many	CASSVGASYEQYF	TGTGCCAGCAGCGTCGGGGCCAGCTACGAGCAGTACTTC
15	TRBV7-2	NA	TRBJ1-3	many	CASSFFRVDGNTIYF	TGTGCCAGCAGCTTCTTCAGGGTGGATGGAAACACCATATATTTT
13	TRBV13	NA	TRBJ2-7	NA	CASSFHGFHEQYF	TGTGCCAGCAGCTTTCACGGATTTCACGAGCAGTACTTC
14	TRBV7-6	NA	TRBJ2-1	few	CASSLGDTYNEQFF	TGTGCCAGCAGCTTAGGGGACACCTACAATGAGCAGTTCTTC
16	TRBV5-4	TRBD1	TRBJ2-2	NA	CASSFGTGGSTGELFF	TGTGCCAGCAGCTTTGGGACAGGGGGCAGCACCGGGGAGCTGTTTTTT
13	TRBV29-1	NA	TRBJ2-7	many	CSVETLAGYEQYF	TGCAGCGTTGAGACACTAGCCGGATACGAGCAGTACTTC
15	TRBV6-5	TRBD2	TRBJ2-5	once	CASRILAGGRETQYF	TGTGCCAGCAGGATACTAGCGGGAGGACGTGAGACCCAGTACTTC
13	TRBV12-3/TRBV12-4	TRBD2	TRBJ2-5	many	CATLGTSEETQYF	TGTGCCACCCTCGGGACTAGTGAAGAGACCCAGTACTTC
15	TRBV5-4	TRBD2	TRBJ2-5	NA	CASSSSLAGEETQYF	TGTGCCAGCAGCTCGTCCCTAGCGGGAGAAGAGACCCAGTACTTC
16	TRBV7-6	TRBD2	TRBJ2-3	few	CASSLALGGPLDTQYF	TGTGCCAGCAGCTTAGCCTTGGGAGGGCCTCTAGATACGCAGTATTTT
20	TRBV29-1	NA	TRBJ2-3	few	CSVESTLLKQGLFSTDTQYF	TGCAGCGTTGAATCTACCCTCCTAAAACAGGGCCTCTTTAGCACAGATACGCAGTATTTT
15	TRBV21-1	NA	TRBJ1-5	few	CASSKPGTNNQPQHF	TGTGCCAGCAGCAAACCCGGGACAAATAATCAGCCCCAGCATTTT
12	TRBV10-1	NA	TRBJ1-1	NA	CASSEEGTEAFF	TGCGCCAGCAGTGAGGAGGGGACTGAAGCTTTCTTT
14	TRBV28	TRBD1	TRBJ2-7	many	CASSFLPTGNEQYF	TGTGCCAGCAGTTTTCTTCCGACAGGGAACGAGCAGTACTTC
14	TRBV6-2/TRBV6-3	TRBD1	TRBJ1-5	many	CATTDRVEDQPQHF	TGTGCCACCACGGACAGGGTTGAAGATCAGCCCCAGCATTTT
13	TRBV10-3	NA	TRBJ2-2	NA	CAITRVNTGELFF	TGTGCCATCACCAGGGTAAACACCGGGGAGCTGTTTTTT
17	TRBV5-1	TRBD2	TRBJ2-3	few	CASSLATSGSSTDTQYF	TGCGCCAGCAGCTTGGCTACTAGCGGGAGCAGCACAGATACGCAGTATTTT
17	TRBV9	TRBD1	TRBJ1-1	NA	CASSVSHSGTGGTEALF	TGTGCCAGCAGCGTTTCCCACTCCGGGACAGGGGGCACTGAAGCTCTCTTT
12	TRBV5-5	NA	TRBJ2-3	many	CASSFYGDTQYF	TGTGCCAGCAGCTTCTACGGAGATACGCAGTATTTT
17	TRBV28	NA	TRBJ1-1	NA	CASSLGMGRLGSTEAFF	TGTGCCAGCAGTTTAGGGATGGGGAGGCTGGGGAGCACTGAAGCTTTCTTT
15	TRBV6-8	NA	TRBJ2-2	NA	CASTIFLGGTGELFF	TGTGCCAGCACCATATTCCTGGGAGGCACCGGGGAGCTGTTTTTT
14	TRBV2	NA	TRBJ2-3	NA	CASHGTQSTDTQYF	TGTGCCAGCCACGGGACGCAGTCGACAGATACGCAGTATTTT
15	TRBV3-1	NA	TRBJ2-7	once	CASSTRDGRGYEQYF	TGTGCCAGCAGCACCCGGGACGGTCGTGGGTACGAGCAGTACTTC
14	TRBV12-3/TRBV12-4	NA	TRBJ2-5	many	CASSLALGRETQYF	TGTGCCAGCAGTTTAGCGCTGGGCAGGGAGACCCAGTACTTC
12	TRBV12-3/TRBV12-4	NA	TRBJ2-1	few	CASSLIGDEQFF	TGTGCCAGCAGTTTAATAGGGGATGAGCAGTTCTTC
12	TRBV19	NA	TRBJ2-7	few	CASKQGDYEQYF	TGTGCCAGTAAGCAGGGAGACTACGAGCAGTACTTC
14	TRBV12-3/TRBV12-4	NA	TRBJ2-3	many	CASSQGPRVDTQYF	TGTGCCAGCAGCCAGGGGCCGAGAGTGGATACGCAGTATTTT
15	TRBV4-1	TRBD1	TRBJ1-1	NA	CASSRPGQANTEAFF	TGCGCCAGCAGCCGCCCGGGACAGGCGAACACTGAAGCTTTCTTT
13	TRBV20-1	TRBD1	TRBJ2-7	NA	CSAGTGNSYEQYF	TGCAGTGCAGGGACAGGAAACTCCTACGAGCAGTACTTC
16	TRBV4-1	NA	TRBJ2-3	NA	CASSQAPPTSTDTQYF	TGCGCCAGCAGCCAAGCCCCCCCGACTAGCACAGATACGCAGTATTTT
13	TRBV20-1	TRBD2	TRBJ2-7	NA	CSAWTSEAYEQYF	TGCAGTGCGTGGACTAGCGAGGCCTACGAGCAGTACTTC
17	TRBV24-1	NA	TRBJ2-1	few	CATSDSVGTGPWNEQFF	TGTGCCACCAGTGATTCGGTGGGAACAGGGCCCTGGAATGAGCAGTTCTTC
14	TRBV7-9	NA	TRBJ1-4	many	CASTKYATNEKLFF	TGTGCCAGCACCAAGTATGCAACTAATGAAAAACTGTTTTTT
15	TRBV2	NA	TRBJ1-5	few	CASRPNIDGNQPQHF	TGTGCCAGCAGACCCAACATTGACGGCAATCAGCCCCAGCATTTT
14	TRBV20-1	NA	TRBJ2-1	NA	CSASRRSSYNEQFF	TGCAGTGCTAGCCGACGGAGCTCCTACAATGAGCAGTTCTTC
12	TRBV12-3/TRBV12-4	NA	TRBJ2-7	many	CASSSSVWEQYF	TGTGCCAGCAGTTCCTCCGTGTGGGAGCAGTACTTC
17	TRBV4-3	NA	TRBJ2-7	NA	CASSQELQINRPFEQYF	TGCGCCAGCAGCCAAGAGCTACAGATCAATCGGCCCTTCGAGCAGTACTTC
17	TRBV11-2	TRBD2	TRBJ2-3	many	CASSFRQTSLGADTQYF	TGTGCCAGCAGCTTTCGGCAGACTAGCTTGGGGGCAGATACGCAGTATTTT
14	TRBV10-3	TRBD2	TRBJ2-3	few	CAISLGLVADTLYF	TGTGCCATCAGTTTAGGACTAGTAGCAGATACGCTGTATTTT